A selection of T cell receptor beta chains follows, all from one sample in a study of blood T cell repertoires in COVID-19. Here immunoSEQ multiplex PCR was the method, and the copy in TCRdb shows in-frame clones only, minus some. Of about 120,000 clones in the sample, roughly four fifths were seen once. Sequencing used peripheral blood. The source is a human donor in a cohort sampled during active COVID-19. The CDR3 runs from the conserved cysteine through the conserved F or W. D genes are given only for firm matches. Rows give clone size only sometimes, using once, few, many, or a class for an expanded clone.

TRBJ1-3 | . | TRBD1 | TRBV18 | TGTGCCAGCTCACCGGGGACAGGGGGCCCTGGAAACACCATATATTTT | CASSPGTGGPGNTIYF
TRBJ2-7 | . | . | TRBV11-3 | TGTGCCAGCAGCCCCAGTTCTGTCCCAAGCTACGAGCAGTACTTC | CASSPSSVPSYEQYF
TRBJ1-4 | . | . | TRBV5-6 | TGTGCCAGCAGCTTTGGACAGTTCGTGAGGCCCACTAATGAAAAACTGTTTTTT | CASSFGQFVRPTNEKLFF
TRBJ2-7 | . | TRBD1 | TRBV5-1 | TGCGCCAGCAGCCCGTGGGACAGGGGATACGAGCAGTACTTC | CASSPWDRGYEQYF
TRBJ2-2 | . | TRBD2 | TRBV7-6 | TGTGCCAGCAGCCCCCGGGAGGGGGACCACACCGGGGAGCTGTTTTTT | CASSPREGDHTGELFF
TRBJ1-2 | few | . | TRBV19 | TGTGCCAGTAGTGGGGGACAACTGGCCCACTATGGCTACACCTTC | CASSGGQLAHYGYTF
TRBJ1-3 | . | . | TRBV9 | TGTGCCAGCAGCCCCGGCCAGGGGTCCTCTGGAAACACCATATATTTT | CASSPGQGSSGNTIYF
TRBJ1-5 | . | . | TRBV3-1/TRBV3-2 | TGTGCCAGCAGCCCAGGGGCGCGGGGCAATCAGCCCCAGCATTTT | CASSPGARGNQPQHF
TRBJ1-1 | few | . | TRBV11-2 | TGTGCCAGCAGCTTAGACGCTGAAGCTTTCTTT | CASSLDAEAFF
TRBJ1-2 | . | TRBD1 | TRBV7-2 | TGTGCCAGCAGCCCCGGGACAGAGTTATCGGACTATGGCTACACCTTC | CASSPGTELSDYGYTF
TRBJ2-5 | . | . | TRBV5-1 | TGCGCCAGCAGCTCGCAGGGGCAAGAGACCCAGTACTTC | CASSSQGQETQYF
TRBJ1-1 | . | . | TRBV7-8 | TGTGCCAGCAGCCCATCCAGTGCTGAATCCACTGAAGCTTTCTTT | CASSPSSAESTEAFF
TRBJ1-5 | few | . | TRBV2 | TGTGCCAGCAGTGAGCCGGGGGATCCGAGCAATCAGCCCCAGCATTTT | CASSEPGDPSNQPQHF
TRBJ2-5 | . | TRBD2 | TRBV10-1 | TGCGCCAGCAGTGATTTTGGACTAGCGGGGCCCCAAGAGACCCAGTACTTC | CASSDFGLAGPQETQYF
TRBJ1-1 | few | . | TRBV18 | TGTGCCAGCTCACCAACGGCGGAGGGCGGGAGGAACACTGAAGCTTTCTTT | CASSPTAEGGRNTEAFF
TRBJ1-1 | once | . | TRBV2 | TGTGCCAGCGGCAGAATGAACACTGAAGCTTTCTTT | CASGRMNTEAFF
TRBJ2-5 | . | TRBD1 | TRBV5-1 | TGCGCCAGCAGCCGGACAGGGGGCGAGGAGACCCAGTACTTC | CASSRTGGEETQYF
TRBJ1-5 | . | . | TRBV6-1 | TGTGCCAGCAGTGAAGGGGCACCAAGCAATCAGCCCCAGCATTTT | CASSEGAPSNQPQHF
TRBJ1-6 | . | TRBD1 | TRBV28 | TGTGCCAGCAGTTCCCATGACAGGGTTTCACCCCTCCACTTT | CASSSHDRVSPLHF
TRBJ2-7 | . | TRBD2 | TRBV18 | TGTGCCAGCTCACCTTCTATAGGGGAGGGGGAGCAGTACTTC | CASSPSIGEGEQYF
TRBJ2-7 | . | TRBD2 | TRBV6-5 | TGTGCCAGCAGTTACTCGTTCACTAGCGGGAGTAATTGGTACTTC | CASSYSFTSGSNWYF
TRBJ2-7 | few | . | TRBV7-9 | TGTGCCAGCAGCTCGACAGTCTACGAGCAGTACTTC | CASSSTVYEQYF
TRBJ1-5 | . | . | TRBV5-6 | TGTGCCAGCAGCTTGGGGACAGGCAATCAGCCCCAGCATTTT | CASSLGTGNQPQHF
TRBJ2-7 | . | TRBD1 | TRBV14 | TGTGCCAGCAGCCAAGAGACAGGGGGACCCTACGAGCAGTACTTC | CASSQETGGPYEQYF
TRBJ2-7 | . | . | TRBV6-2/TRBV6-3 | TGTGCCAGCAGTCACTACCGCGGACAGCCGCGGGAGCGAGAGCAGTACTTC | CASSHYRGQPREREQYF
TRBJ1-1 | once | . | TRBV28 | TGTGCCAGCAGTCCCCTCACTGAAGCTTTCTTT | CASSPLTEAFF
TRBJ1-2 | . | TRBD1 | TRBV25-1 | TGTGCCAGCAGGCCCGGGACAGGGGGTTTAACGGATGGCTACACCTTC | CASRPGTGGLTDGYTF
TRBJ1-4 | . | TRBD1 | TRBV7-8 | TGTGCCAGCAGCCCGGGACAGCTTAATGAAAAACTGTTTTTT | CASSPGQLNEKLFF
TRBJ1-6 | . | . | TRBV6-5 | TGTGCCAGCAGTCGGGATTTTAATAATTCACCCCTCCACTTT | CASSRDFNNSPLHF
TRBJ2-7 | . | TRBD2 | TRBV9 | TGTGCCAGCAGCGTAGGTCCATCTCCGGGACTAGCGGGAGTTTCAAGCTCCTACGAGCAGTACTTC | CASSVGPSPGLAGVSSSYEQYF
TRBJ2-7 | few | TRBD1 | TRBV27 | TGTGCCAGCAGTTTAGTTCAGGGGGCAGGCGAGCAGTACTTC | CASSLVQGAGEQYF
TRBJ1-3 | . | . | TRBV5-1 | TGCGCCAGCAGCTCCTCAGGGATAACTGGAAACACCATATATTTT | CASSSSGITGNTIYF
TRBJ2-5 | . | TRBD2 | TRBV27 | TGTGCCAGCAGTCCATCAGCGGGGGGGCAGGATGAGACCCAGTACTTC | CASSPSAGGQDETQYF
TRBJ2-5 | . | TRBD1 | TRBV5-4 | TGTGCCAGCAGCAACCGGGACAGGGAAGAGACCCAGTACTTC | CASSNRDREETQYF
TRBJ1-4 | few | . | TRBV7-9 | TGTGCCAGCAGCTTAGAAGGCCGGGGTGAAAAACTGTTTTTT | CASSLEGRGEKLFF
TRBJ1-1 | . | TRBD1 | TRBV7-2 | TGTGCCAGCACCCAACCCAGGGGGCAAGGCACTGAAGCTTTCTTT | CASTQPRGQGTEAFF
TRBJ1-2 | . | . | TRBV5-6 | TGTGCCAGCAGCTTGGCAGGGGCTGCGGCTCTGAGTGGCTACACCTTC | CASSLAGAAALSGYTF